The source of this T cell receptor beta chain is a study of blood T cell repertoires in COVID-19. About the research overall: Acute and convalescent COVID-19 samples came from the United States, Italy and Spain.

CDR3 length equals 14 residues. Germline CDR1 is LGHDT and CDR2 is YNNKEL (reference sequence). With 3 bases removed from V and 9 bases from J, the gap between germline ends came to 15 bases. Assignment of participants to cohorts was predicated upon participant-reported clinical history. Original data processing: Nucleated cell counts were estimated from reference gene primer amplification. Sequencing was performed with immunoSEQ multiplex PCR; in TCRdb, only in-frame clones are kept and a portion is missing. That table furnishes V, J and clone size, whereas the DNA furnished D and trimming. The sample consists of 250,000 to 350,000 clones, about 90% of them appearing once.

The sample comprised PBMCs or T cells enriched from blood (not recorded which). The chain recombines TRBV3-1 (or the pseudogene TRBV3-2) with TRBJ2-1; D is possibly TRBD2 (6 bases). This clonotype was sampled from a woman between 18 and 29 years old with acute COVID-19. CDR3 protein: CASSHQRRAIEQFF. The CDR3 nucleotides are TGTGCCAGCAGCCACCAGCGGAGGGCCATTGAGCAGTTCTTC.